What follows are 25 T cell receptor beta chains derived from one specimen sequenced in a study of cytomegalovirus exposure and HLA in healthy donors (dated by TCRdb to the late 2010s). The library relied on the immunoSEQ multiplex PCR assay. For the multiplex PCR, a mixture combining 60 forward primers for TCR Vbeta segments and 13 reverse primers for TCR Jbeta segments was used. TCRdb stores this immuneACCESS table with in-frame sequences only. Part of the clones is absent; in the studies checked, under half of the shortfall reflects unresolved V genes, and no reason is known for the rest. The sample profile shows 150,000 to 200,000 clones; around 86% of them were found once. The ten most abundant clones make up more than 0.75% of the sample. Input material: PBMCs. The receptors were gathered from a girl aged 2 to 9 in good health and CMV-seropositive.

In the case of this clone: This same CDR3 is encoded by further DNA sequences in the sample. The gene calls are TRBV6-1 and TRBJ2-7; weak D call: TRBD2 (5 bases). The V gene lost 6 bases and the J gene lost 11 bases, with 14 bases spanning the gap. CDR1 and CDR2 from the germline V gene are MNHNS and SASEGT. The CDR3 has 11 residues. CDR3 bases: TGTGCCAGCAGACCCACTACGAGGGAGTACTTC. It encodes CASRPTTREYF.

This chain uses TRBV4-1 with TRBJ2-5, with D unresolved. Trimming removed 2 bases at V and 1 base at J, with 11 bases between. The CDR3 spans 15 residues. The V gene's germline CDR1 is MGHRA and CDR2 YSYEKL. The CDR3 DNA follows: TGCGCCAGCAGCCAAACTCCCCTGCCCCAAGAGACCCAGTACTTC. Protein: CASSQTPLPQETQYF.

The chain links TRBV4-1 to TRBJ1-1, with D maybe TRBD1 (5 bases). The V end was cut by 5 bases, the J end by 1 base, with 17 bases between. The CDR3 totals 16 residues. Germline CDR1 MGHRA, CDR2 YSYEKL. CDR3 in amino acids: CASSLAAGRGNTEAFF. CDR3 nucleotides: TGCGCCAGCAGCTTAGCGGCGGGACGGGGGAACACTGAAGCTTTCTTT.

The chain has TRBV27 and TRBJ2-5, with 10 bases that match TRBD2. The CDR3 length is 13 residues. Trimming at V came to 10 bases and at J to 5 bases, leaving 7 bases not matched to a gene. Germline lookup yields CDR1 MNHEY and CDR2 SMNVEV (reference sequence). CDR3 sequence: CAIPSGRRETQYF. In DNA, the CDR3 is TGTGCCATTCCTAGCGGGAGACGTGAGACCCAGTACTTC.

The chain combines TRBV5-1 with TRBJ2-7, with D uncertain. Trimming stripped 1 base from V and 5 bases from J, with 19 bases between. Germline CDR1 is SGHRS and CDR2 is YFSETQ. This CDR3 comprises 16 residues. CDR3 loop: CASSLNPTVALDEQYF. CDR3 in DNA: TGCGCCAGCAGCTTGAACCCTACTGTCGCCCTGGACGAGCAGTACTTC.

The chain combines TRBV4-1 with TRBJ2-7; TRBD2 matches 7 bases. V dropped 5 bases and J dropped 5; count of bases not matched to a gene: 6. CDR1 is MGHRA, CDR2 YSYEKL, per germline. This CDR3 comprises 13 residues. The CDR3 sequence is CASSSSGGNEQYF. For the CDR3, the DNA is TGCGCCAGCAGCTCCTCCGGGGGGAACGAGCAGTACTTC.

The CDR3 region has the DNA TGCAGTGCTCTAGAGACCCAGTACTTC. Translated: CSALETQYF. The chain has TRBV20-1 and TRBJ2-5; D is uncertain. Trimming took 5 bases from V and 4 from J, leaving 2 bases between them. The germline CDR1 and CDR2 sequences are DFQATT and SNEGSKA (reference sequence). CDR3 length: 9 amino acids.

The chain uses TRBV2 and TRBJ2-1; D is possibly TRBD2 (7 bases). The germline V gene has CDR1 SNHLY and CDR2 FYNNEI. This CDR3 contains 15 residues. The germline V and J ends were trimmed by 4 bases and 2 bases, with 12 bases remaining between them. The CDR3 loop reads CASSAGGRTYNEQFF. The DNA of the CDR3 is TGTGCCAGCAGTGCCGGGGGGCGTACCTACAATGAGCAGTTCTTC.

The CDR3 is CASSRSGRAEQYF. CDR3 coding DNA: TGTGCCAGCAGTCGAAGCGGGAGGGCCGAGCAGTACTTC. The chain combines TRBV6-1 with TRBJ2-7; 10 bases align to TRBD2. J gave up 6 bases and V 5 bases, and 4 bases lay outside the gene matches. Looked up from germline, CDR1 is MNHNS and CDR2 is SASEGT. This CDR3 is 13 amino acids long.

This clone was observed a few times. The V gene is TRBV30, the J gene TRBJ2-7; 7 bases are shared with TRBD1. CDR1 is GTSNPN, CDR2 SVGIG, per germline (reference sequence). J gave up 4 bases and V 2 bases, and 8 bases lay outside the gene matches. The CDR3 is made up of 14 amino acids. For the CDR3, the DNA is TGTGCCTGGAGTCCCGGGACAGAGAGATACGAGCAGTACTTC. Translation gives CAWSPGTERYEQYF.

This clone was detected only a few times. The sample carries other DNA sequences with the same CDR3. V gene TRBV5-1 combines with J gene TRBJ2-7; D gene uncertain. V gave up 0 bases and J gave up 7 bases, with 5 bases separating them. The CDR3 extends over 11 amino acids. In germline, CDR1 is SGHRS, CDR2 YFSETQ. The CDR3 coding sequence is TGCGCCAGCAGCTTGGCGGAGGAGCAGTACTTC. As protein: CASSLAEEQYF. Full variable domain (missing parts from reference TRBV5-1 and TRBJ2-7): KAGVTQTPRYLIKTRGQQVTLSCSPISGHRSVSWYQQTPGQGLQFLFEYFSETQRNKGNFPGRFSGRQFSNSRSEMNVSTLELGDSALYLCASSLAEEQYFGPGTRLTVT.

About this clone itself: Sequence at one end of the junction differs from germline and may be a read error. This chain joins TRBV30 and TRBJ1-2; tentatively, D is TRBD1 (6 bases). CDR3 length equals 15 residues. Germline CDR1 GTSNPN, CDR2 SVGIG (reference sequence). The CDR3, as DNA: TGTGCCTCCCCGGTTCGCCGGGGGGCTAACTATGGCTACCCCTTC. Protein product: CASPVRRGANYGYPF.

This clone has more than one count but fewer than ten. This chain joins TRBV5-4 and TRBJ1-1, with D unclear. Germline V gene lookup returns CDR1 SGHNT and CDR2 YYREEE (reference sequence). With 4 bases removed from V and 3 bases from J, the gap between germline ends came to 16 bases. This CDR3 region has 15 residues. CDR3 in amino acids: CASSPGGFADTEAFF. The CDR3 DNA reads as TGTGCCAGCAGCCCCGGTGGATTTGCGGACACTGAAGCTTTCTTT.

The chain is built from TRBV27 and TRBJ1-5; 9 bases are shared with TRBD1. Germline CDR1 MNHEY, CDR2 SMNVEV (reference sequence). V shed 5 bases, J shed 6 bases, and the junction held 8 bases outside the gene matches. The CDR3 covers 15 residues. The CDR3 protein is CASSPAGTGFQPQHF. As DNA, the CDR3 is TGTGCCAGCAGTCCCGCCGGGACAGGGTTTCAGCCCCAGCATTTT.

This clone has only a few counts. This chain joins TRBV5-1 and TRBJ1-6, with D tentatively TRBD1 (5 bases). The V end was cut by 0 bases, the J end by 8 bases, with 9 bases between. This CDR3 is 14 amino acids long. Germline CDR1 and CDR2: SGHRS and YFSETQ. The CDR3 sequence is CASSLEGVDSPLHF. CDR3 sequence (DNA): TGCGCCAGCAGCTTGGAAGGGGTAGATTCACCCCTCCACTTT.

A single count supports this clone. The chain employs TRBV29-1 and TRBJ2-7, with 10 bases fitting TRBD2. Germline V gene data show CDR1 as SQVTM and CDR2 as ANQGSEA. This CDR3 has 16 residues. V gave up 0 bases and J gave up 7 bases; unmatched junction bases: 12. The chain's CDR3 is CSVEDRGAGGPGEQYF. The DNA for the CDR3 is TGCAGCGTTGAAGATCGAGGAGCGGGAGGGCCAGGGGAGCAGTACTTC.

The chain has TRBV4-1 and TRBJ1-1, with 10 bases identical to TRBD1. The CDR3 loop spans 16 amino acids. Trimming cost V 3 bases and J 4 bases; bases outside gene matches: 8. Per the germline V gene, CDR1 is MGHRA and CDR2 is YSYEKL. The CDR3 coding sequence is TGCGCCAGCAGCCATCCAAGGGGACAGGGGTTCACTGAAGCTTTCTTT. Amino acid sequence: CASSHPRGQGFTEAFF.

In its sample, this clone was seen once. The rearrangement uses TRBV6-4 and TRBJ2-2, with 8 bases aligning to TRBD2. Germline V CDR1 and CDR2: MRHNA, SNTAGT. The ends lost 4 bases at V and 3 bases at J; junction bases unmatched: 1. The length of the CDR3 is 14 residues. Here the CDR3 reads CASSAGLDTGELFF. Written as DNA, the CDR3 is TGTGCCAGCAGTGCGGGACTAGACACCGGGGAGCTGTTTTTT.

The chain uses TRBV4-2 and TRBJ2-2, with D possibly TRBD1 on 6 matching bases. V dropped 8 bases and J dropped 2 bases, with 15 bases sitting between them. Germline V gene sequence: CDR1 LGHNA, CDR2 YNFKEQ. This CDR3 spans 15 amino acids. In DNA form, the CDR3 reads TGTGCCAGCGGTCCTCCAGGGGCCAACACCGGGGAGCTGTTTTTT. It codes for CASGPPGANTGELFF.

V usage is TRBV2 and J usage is TRBJ2-7, with 8 bases identical to TRBD2. Germline V gene sequence: CDR1 SNHLY, CDR2 FYNNEI. V shed 6 bases, J shed 6 bases, and the junction held 13 bases outside the gene matches. The CDR3 runs 15 residues. The CDR3 region has the DNA TGTGCCAGCAGCGGCACAGCGGGAGTAGCCCGCGAGCAGTACTTC. Translation: CASSGTAGVAREQYF.

V usage is TRBV19 and J usage is TRBJ2-7; 10 nucleotides line up with TRBD2. There are 14 residues in the CDR3. V gave up 3 bases and J gave up 6 bases; unmatched junction bases: 5. Germline V gives CDR1 LNHDA, CDR2 SQIVND (reference sequence). The DNA for the CDR3 is TGTGCCAGTAGTATTTCTAGCGGGAGAACCGAGCAGTACTTC. This gives the protein CASSISSGRTEQYF.

This clone was observed a few times. V gene TRBV6-4 combines with J gene TRBJ2-2, with a tentative D call TRBD2 (7 bases). Germline V gene lookup returns CDR1 MRHNA and CDR2 SNTAGT. V was shortened by 3 bases and J by 4 bases, with 12 bases between the two germline ends. The CDR3 length is 15 residues. CDR3 sequence (DNA): TGTGCCAGCAGTGAGCGGGGAGGGGGCACCGGGGAGCTGTTTTTT. It yields the protein CASSERGGGTGELFF.

V gene TRBV6-6 combines with J gene TRBJ2-1; tentatively, D is TRBD2 (7 bases). The V and J ends lost 6 bases and 7 bases respectively, with 19 bases between them. This CDR3 is built from 15 residues. Germline V gene sequence: CDR1 MNHNY, CDR2 SVGAGI (reference sequence). CDR3 protein: CASRASGGRKNEQFF. The CDR3 region has the DNA TGTGCCAGCAGGGCGTCCGGGGGGCGCAAAAATGAGCAGTTCTTC.

The sample holds a few counts of this clone. The rearrangement uses TRBV30 and TRBJ1-3; D is undetermined. CDR1 is GTSNPN, CDR2 SVGIG, per germline (reference sequence). Trimming left V 2 bases short and J 4 bases short, with 9 bases between. The length of the CDR3 is 13 residues. DNA of the CDR3: TGTGCCTGGAGTTGGGCAGACGGAAACACCATATATTTT. Residues: CAWSWADGNTIYF. The entire variable domain, with the rest obtained from reference TRBV30 and TRBJ1-3, is as follows: SQTIHQWPATLVQPVGSPLSLECTVEGTSNPNLYWYRQAAGRGLQLLFYSVGIGQISSEVPQNLSASRPQDRQFILSSKKLLLSDSGFYLCAWSWADGNTIYFGEGSWLTVV.

The rearrangement uses TRBV2 and TRBJ1-3, with 8 bases lining up with TRBD1. CDR3 size: 19 residues. CDR1 SNHLY and CDR2 FYNNEI come from the germline V gene. Trimming removed 6 bases from V and 1 base from J; junction bases left unmatched: 17. The CDR3 DNA follows: TGTGCCAGCAGCACACAGGGGGACTTGGGCACGGTATCTGGAAACACCATATATTTT. Translated, it gives CASSTQGDLGTVSGNTIYF. Full variable domain (rest looked up from reference TRBV2 and TRBJ1-3): EPEVTQTPSHQVTQMGQEVILRCVPISNHLYFYWYRQILGQKVEFLVSFYNNEISEKSEIFDDQFSVERPDGSNFTLKIRSTKLEDSAMYFCASSTQGDLGTVSGNTIYFGEGSWLTVV.